Only a few counts were recorded for the clone carrying this T cell receptor (beta chain). Its target is unknown. Sequence at one end of the junction differs from germline and may be a read error. The data stem from a study of blood T cells in healthy people across ages. General study findings and limits: Roughly linearly, TCR beta diversity per million T cells fell as age increased.

Then a second PCR, running about 6 to 12 cycles, was carried out with a sample-barcoded 5' primer and a J-beta primer mix. TCRdb passed the 5' RACE reads through MiXCR, listing each CDR3 protein once. Of 550,000 to 600,000 distinct CDR3 sequences in the sample, approximately 30% were seen once. The germline gives CDR1 SEHNR, CDR2 FQNEAQ (reference sequence). This CDR3 has 15 amino acids. This receptor was taken from a woman in her 70s in good health. Sequencing input: blood. The rearrangement uses TRBV7-9 and TRBJ1-4; unclear D gene. The CDR3 loop reads CASSLAPGGNEELFF. The CDR3 bases are TGTGCCAGCAGCTTAGCGCCGGGAGGGAATGAAGAACTGTTTTTT.